The 26 T cell receptor beta chains below come from one sample, sequenced in a study of CD4 T cells in relation to SARS-CoV-2 and coronaviruses (dated by TCRdb to the early 2020s). CD4+ T cells from unexposed donors were collected before the COVID-19 pandemic (2011-2018). The library was built by means of the immunoSEQ multiplex PCR assay. TCRdb carries this immuneACCESS record with in-frame sequences only. Its versions omit some clonotypes, under half of them owing to an unresolved V gene in the studies checked, with the rest unexplained. The sample has approximately 70,000 clones on record, 93% of them singletons. 0.23% of the sample belongs to the ten largest clones. Sequenced input: naive CD4+ T cells from PBMCs. The cell subset or site label of this sample denotes: naive CD4+ T cells isolated by negative enrichment. Receptor source: a human donor in good health.

The rearrangement links TRBV7-9 to TRBJ1-2, with a weak D call TRBD1 (6 bases). The CDR3 runs 14 residues. Per germline, CDR1 SEHNR and CDR2 FQNEAQ (reference sequence). V lost 5 bases, J lost 7 bases, and 17 bases lay in between. Here the CDR3 DNA reads TGTGCCAGCAGCATAGTGGGCAGGGGAGTTGGCTACACCTTC. Its protein is CASSIVGRGVGYTF.

The chain recombines TRBV5-6 with TRBJ2-7; D uncertain. This CDR3 contains 13 residues. Germline values: CDR1 SGHDT, CDR2 YYEEEE. V lost 2 bases to trimming and J lost 5 bases, with 11 bases between them. The chain's CDR3 is CASSLRRANEQYF. The CDR3 DNA reads as TGTGCCAGCAGCTTAAGAAGGGCCAACGAGCAGTACTTC.

This chain links TRBV5-1 with TRBJ1-4, with D possibly being TRBD1 (5 bases). V was trimmed by 0 bases and J by 4 bases, leaving 13 bases between them. This CDR3 contains 16 residues. Germline V gene data show CDR1 as SGHRS and CDR2 as YFSETQ. CDR3 loop: CASSLGLGQGNEKLFF. In DNA form, the CDR3 reads TGCGCCAGCAGCTTGGGACTCGGGCAGGGTAATGAAAAACTGTTTTTT.

The rearrangement links TRBV25-1 to TRBJ2-1, with TRBD2 matching 8 bases. The CDR3 covers 15 residues. V lost 5 bases, J lost 4 bases, and 7 bases stayed unmatched. CDR1 and CDR2 (germline): MGHDK, SYGVNS. The CDR3 protein is CASSPLRGVYNEQFF. CDR3 DNA: TGTGCCAGCAGTCCCCTGCGGGGGGTTTACAATGAGCAGTTCTTC.

The rearrangement uses TRBV28 and TRBJ2-7, with 10 nucleotides matching TRBD1. Germline values: CDR1 MDHEN, CDR2 SYDVKM. V shed 4 bases, J shed 2 bases, and the junction held 11 bases outside the gene matches. The CDR3 spans 17 residues. CDR3 in DNA: TGTGCCAGCAGTTCCTTGACCGGGACAGGGGATCCCTACGAGCAGTACTTC. Its protein is CASSSLTGTGDPYEQYF.

This chain uses TRBV21-1 with TRBJ2-1. TRBV21-1 is listed as a pseudogene. This CDR3 comprises 17 residues. The CDR3 nucleotides read TGTGCCAGCAGCAAAGGTACGAGGAACAGCATGTTCAATGAGCAGTTCTTC. Translation gives CASSKGTRNSMFNEQFF.

The J gene is TRBJ1-5, the V gene TRBV5-1; TRBD1 is a possible D gene (5 bases). V lost 4 bases to trimming and J lost 5 bases, with 16 bases between them. CDR3 length: 15 amino acids. CDR1 is SGHRS, CDR2 YFSETQ, per germline. CDR3 nucleotides: TGCGCCAGCAGCCCGGGGGTCAGGGTCGATCAGCCCCAGCATTTT. Translated, it gives CASSPGVRVDQPQHF.

The chain uses TRBV2 and TRBJ1-1, with a tentative D call TRBD1 (6 bases). Germline V gene lookup returns CDR1 SNHLY and CDR2 FYNNEI. Trimming removed 2 bases at V and 0 bases at J, with 16 bases between. CDR3 length: 17 amino acids. The CDR3 reads CASSENRVVKMNTEAFF. CDR3 in DNA: TGTGCCAGCAGTGAAAACAGGGTAGTGAAGATGAACACTGAAGCTTTCTTT.

The V call is TRBV25-1, the J call TRBJ2-7, with TRBD2 matching over 12 bases. V lost 2 bases to trimming and J lost 12 bases; unmatched junction nucleotides: 5. The germline gives CDR1 MGHDK, CDR2 SYGVNS. This CDR3 has 13 residues. The CDR3 spells CASSESGLAGTYF. The CDR3 DNA reads as TGTGCCAGCAGTGAAAGTGGACTAGCGGGAACGTACTTC.

This clone was observed a single time. The rearrangement uses TRBV7-9 and TRBJ1-2, with TRBD1 as a possible D gene (6 bases). The V gene's germline CDR1 is SEHNR and CDR2 FQNEAQ (reference sequence). The CDR3 is made up of 13 amino acids. The ends were cut back, 2 bases at V and 4 bases at J, with 8 bases in the middle. The DNA of the CDR3 is TGTGCCAGCAGCTTACAGGGGAGCTATGGCTACACCTTC. Residues: CASSLQGSYGYTF. Based on the CDR3 plus reference TRBV7-9 and TRBJ1-2, the full variable domain is DTGVSQNPRHKITKRGQNVTFRCDPISEHNRLYWYRQTLGQGPEFLTYFQNEAQLEKSRLLSDRFSAERPKGSFSTLEIQRTEQGDSAMYLCASSLQGSYGYTFGSGTRLTVV.

The chain links TRBV9 to TRBJ2-1; possible D gene TRBD2, 5 bases. V lost 0 bases to trimming and J lost 6 bases, with 19 bases between them. The CDR3 runs 17 residues. Germline loops: CDR1 SGDLS, CDR2 YYNGEE. CDR3 nucleotide sequence: TGTGCCAGCAGCGTAGCTTCCATTCGTCGGGGTCTCAATGAGCAGTTCTTC. Its translation: CASSVASIRRGLNEQFF.

The rearrangement uses TRBV24-1 and TRBJ1-2; TRBD1 is a possible D gene (5 bases). The CDR3 spans 17 residues. The germline gives CDR1 KGHDR, CDR2 SFDVKD. V shed 9 bases and J shed 4 bases, with 26 bases lying between them. The CDR3 DNA is TGTGCCACCCACGTTATTTGGAGGGACCCCACCCTCTATGGCTACACCTTC. Amino acids: CATHVIWRDPTLYGYTF.

The CDR3 protein is CASNLPWEPQHF. As DNA, the CDR3 is TGTGCCAGTAACCTGCCGTGGGAGCCCCAGCATTTT. The V call is TRBV19, the J call TRBJ1-5; D is unclear. The germline V and J ends were trimmed by 7 bases and 8 bases, with 12 bases remaining between them. Germline CDR1 and CDR2: LNHDA and SQIVND (reference sequence). The CDR3 covers 12 residues.

The rearrangement joins TRBV14 to TRBJ1-4, with D perhaps TRBD1 (6 bases). The germline V and J ends were trimmed by 4 bases and 3 bases, with 12 bases remaining between them. Germline V gives CDR1 SGHDN, CDR2 FVKESK. The CDR3 is 15 residues long. This chain's CDR3 is CASSLQGTANEKLFF. The CDR3 DNA is TGTGCCAGCAGCCTTCAGGGGACCGCTAATGAAAAACTGTTTTTT.

This chain connects TRBV6-5 to TRBJ1-2; D not certain. Between the trimmed V and J ends, which lost 4 bases and 5 bases, there was a span of 5 bases. The CDR3 is 11 residues long. Germline V gene lookup returns CDR1 MNHEY and CDR2 SVGAGI. In nucleotides, the CDR3 is TGTGCCAGCAGTTCCTTATATGGCTACACCTTC. Translation: CASSSLYGYTF.

This clone was counted only a few times. V usage is TRBV3-1 (or the pseudogene TRBV3-2) and J usage is TRBJ2-1, with TRBD1 identical over 9 bases. Unmatched junction bases numbered 4, after V lost 4 bases and J lost 6 bases. The germline V gene has CDR1 LGHDT and CDR2 YNNKEL (reference sequence). This CDR3 contains 14 residues. For the CDR3, the DNA is TGTGCCAGCAGCCCACAGGGGGCGCCCAATGAGCAGTTCTTC. Amino acids: CASSPQGAPNEQFF.

This clone turned up a few times. This chain joins TRBV5-1 and TRBJ1-5; D uncertain. Per germline, CDR1 SGHRS and CDR2 YFSETQ. V lost 4 bases and J lost 4, with 9 bases in between. The CDR3 covers 13 residues. The DNA for the CDR3 is TGCGCCAGCAGCCTGAGACCTAATCAGCCCCAGCATTTT. Translated, it gives CASSLRPNQPQHF. Using reference TRBV5-1 and TRBJ1-5 for the parts outside the CDR3, the full variable domain is KAGVTQTPRYLIKTRGQQVTLSCSPISGHRSVSWYQQTPGQGLQFLFEYFSETQRNKGNFPGRFSGRQFSNSRSEMNVSTLELGDSALYLCASSLRPNQPQHFGDGTRLSIL.

This clone came up a few times. The chain has TRBV7-2 and TRBJ1-6; no clear D. The CDR3 has 13 amino acids. Germline V gene data show CDR1 as SGHTA and CDR2 as FQGNSA. Between the trimmed V and J ends, which lost 8 bases and 9 bases, there was a span of 14 bases. The CDR3 protein is CASRFSLSSPLHF. DNA for the CDR3: TGTGCCAGCCGTTTTTCTCTTAGTTCACCCCTCCACTTT.

J is TRBJ2-2 and V is TRBV4-3, with D unclear. CDR1 and CDR2 from the germline V gene are LGHNA and YSLEER. The CDR3 covers 14 residues. V lost 0 bases, J lost 4 bases, and 6 bases lay in between. CDR3 residues: CASSQDPSTGELFF. The CDR3 bases are TGCGCCAGCAGCCAAGATCCCAGCACCGGGGAGCTGTTTTTT.

The chain couples TRBV5-6 to TRBJ1-1; D gene unclear. This CDR3 contains 13 residues. Germline V gives CDR1 SGHDT, CDR2 YYEEEE. The germline V and J ends were trimmed by 0 bases and 5 bases, with 8 bases remaining between them. CDR3 sequence: CASSLVPETEAFF. CDR3 sequence (DNA): TGTGCCAGCAGCTTGGTTCCAGAAACTGAAGCTTTCTTT.

In nucleotides, the CDR3 is TGTGCCAGCAGCTTGGGGACCTACAATGAGCAGTTCTTC. As protein: CASSLGTYNEQFF. The chain carries TRBV7-2 and TRBJ2-1; D is unclear. Trimming removed 3 bases at V and 2 bases at J, with 5 bases between. CDR1 and CDR2 from the germline V gene are SGHTA and FQGNSA. The CDR3 runs 13 residues.

The chain has TRBV5-1 and TRBJ1-2, with TRBD1 identical over 8 bases. Unmatched junction bases numbered 18, after V lost 6 bases and J lost 8 bases. The V gene's germline CDR1 is SGHRS and CDR2 YFSETQ. The CDR3 spans 16 residues. The chain's CDR3 is CASNLGAGGKVGGYTF. As DNA, the CDR3 is TGCGCCAGCAACCTCGGGGCAGGGGGCAAAGTAGGAGGCTACACCTTC.

This sequence joins TRBV19 and TRBJ1-5; no clear D. This CDR3 has 12 residues. Germline CDR1 and CDR2: LNHDA and SQIVND (reference sequence). V gave up 6 bases and J gave up 3 bases, with 6 bases separating them. The CDR3 here is CASRDDNQPQHF. Here the CDR3 DNA reads TGTGCCAGTAGAGATGACAATCAGCCCCAGCATTTT.

The chain uses TRBV9 and TRBJ2-7, with D perhaps matching TRBD2 (5 bases). The V gene's germline CDR1 is SGDLS and CDR2 YYNGEE. Between the trimmed V and J ends, which lost 2 bases and 0 bases, there was a span of 15 bases. The CDR3 consists of 16 residues. In DNA, the CDR3 is TGTGCCAGCAGCGTCCGAGGCGGGCAGAACTCCTACGAGCAGTACTTC. Protein: CASSVRGGQNSYEQYF.

This clone appeared once. V is TRBV7-8 and J is TRBJ2-2, with TRBD2 identical over 7 bases. This CDR3 region has 19 residues. The V and J ends lost 5 bases and 1 base, in that order; junction bases with no gene match: 16. CDR1 is SGHVS, CDR2 FQNEAQ, per germline. The chain's CDR3 is CASSLTPGVAGENTGELFF. CDR3 in DNA: TGTGCCAGCAGCCTAACGCCTGGGGTCGCGGGAGAGAACACCGGGGAGCTGTTTTTT.

This clone was seen more than once but under ten times. The chain is built from TRBV3-1 (or the pseudogene TRBV3-2) and TRBJ2-7, with D perhaps matching TRBD2 (6 bases). The CDR3 runs 13 residues. The V and J ends lost 1 base and 7 bases respectively, with 11 bases between them. CDR1 LGHDT and CDR2 YNNKEL come from the germline V gene (reference sequence). CDR3 sequence (DNA): TGTGCCAGCAGCCAAGGCTCCGGGGGAGAGCAGTACTTC. Translation: CASSQGSGGEQYF.